The 13 T cell receptor beta chains below come from one sample, sequenced in a study of shared clonotypes between healthy human individuals. CD8 cells regarded as naive lacked CD45RO, were positively chosen for CCR7, and omitted terminally differentiated effector memory CD45RA+ cells. Clones were read by immunoSEQ multiplex PCR, and TCRdb kept only the in-frame ones, dropping some. The table records about 820,000 clones, more than 85% of them present only once. Specimen: naive CD8+ T cells sorted from blood. The source is a man aged 25-45 years in good health.

This chain links TRBV7-9 with TRBJ2-7; 7 bases are a match to TRBD1. The CDR3 spans 14 residues. V lost 3 bases to trimming and J lost 1 base; unmatched junction nucleotides: 3. Germline V CDR1 and CDR2: SEHNR, FQNEAQ (reference sequence). The CDR3 here is CASSFRDRSYEQYF. DNA of the CDR3: TGTGCCAGCAGCTTTCGGGACAGATCCTACGAGCAGTACTTC.

The CDR3 spells CAISGQGANTGELFF. For the CDR3, the DNA is TGTGCCATCAGTGGACAGGGGGCGAACACCGGGGAGCTGTTTTTT. The rearrangement joins TRBV10-3 to TRBJ2-2; 9 nucleotides match TRBD1. Germline assignment: CDR1 ENHRY and CDR2 SYGVKD. Germline trimming cut 4 bases from V and 0 bases from J; bases unmatched to any gene: 0. The CDR3 contains 15 residues.

This chain uses TRBV7-9 with TRBJ1-1; 9 positions match TRBD1. CDR3 length: 16 amino acids. V gave up 5 bases and J gave up 1 base; unmatched junction bases: 8. Germline CDR1 SEHNR, CDR2 FQNEAQ (reference sequence). CDR3 in amino acids: CASSPPDRGQNTEAFF. The CDR3 DNA reads TGTGCCAGCAGCCCCCCGGACAGGGGACAGAACACTGAAGCTTTCTTT.

The J gene is TRBJ2-7, the V gene TRBV10-3; no clear D. This CDR3 comprises 13 residues. Deletions cut 5 bases from V and 0 bases from J, with 8 bases between. CDR1 is ENHRY, CDR2 SYGVKD, per germline. Written as DNA, the CDR3 is TGTGCCATCAGTAACCGGAGCTCCTACGAGCAGTACTTC. This encodes CAISNRSSYEQYF.

This chain joins TRBV30 and TRBJ2-2, with D perhaps being TRBD1 or TRBD2 (5 bases each). Trimming shortened V by 4 bases and J by 2 bases, and 8 bases separated the two germline ends. CDR3 size: 13 residues. Germline V gene data show CDR1 as GTSNPN and CDR2 as SVGIG (reference sequence). Written as DNA, the CDR3 is TGTGCCTGGACCGGGGCTAACACCGGGGAGCTGTTTTTT. Its protein is CAWTGANTGELFF. The full variable domain, completed using reference TRBV30 and TRBJ2-2, is SQTIHQWPATLVQPVGSPLSLECTVEGTSNPNLYWYRQAAGRGLQLLFYSVGIGQISSEVPQNLSASRPQDRQFILSSKKLLLSDSGFYLCAWTGANTGELFFGEGSRLTVL.

The rearrangement links TRBV10-3 to TRBJ2-2; D remains ambiguous. Trimming pared 1 base from V and 8 bases from J, leaving 8 bases between. Germline-derived CDR1 and CDR2 are ENHRY and SYGVKD. This CDR3 contains 13 residues. This CDR3 reads CAISEFSTGELFF. In DNA, the CDR3 is TGTGCCATCAGTGAGTTTAGCACAGGGGAGCTGTTTTTT.

Remarks on this clone: A read error may produce the germline difference seen at one junction end. V and J are TRBV28 and TRBJ2-7; TRBD1 is a possible D gene (6 bases). Germline CDR1 is MDHEN and CDR2 is SYDVKM. CDR3 length equals 13 residues. In nucleotides, the CDR3 is TGTGCCAGCAGTTTAGGACAGAACTACGCGCAGTACTTC. It codes for CASSLGQNYAQYF.

The chain carries TRBV27 and TRBJ2-1; a weak D match, TRBD2 (5 bases). Germline CDR1 and CDR2: MNHEY and SMNVEV (reference sequence). V was trimmed by 3 bases and J by 8 bases, leaving 17 bases between them. The CDR3 runs to 15 residues. The CDR3 DNA is TGTGCCAGCAGTTTTCGGGTGGCTAGCTTCGATGAGCAGTTCTTC. Translating it yields CASSFRVASFDEQFF.

V and J are TRBV7-3 and TRBJ2-1; D is possibly TRBD1 or TRBD2 (5 bases each). The CDR3 is made up of 14 amino acids. The germline V gene encodes CDR1 SGHTA and CDR2 FQGTGA. Trimming removed 5 bases from V and 6 bases from J, with 14 bases in between. The CDR3 is CASSQRDGVNEQFF. Here the CDR3 DNA reads TGTGCCAGCAGCCAACGGGACGGAGTCAATGAGCAGTTCTTC.

The rearrangement uses TRBV28 and TRBJ2-7; 13 bases match TRBD2. V lost 6 bases to trimming and J lost 7 bases; unmatched junction nucleotides: 9. The CDR3 extends over 15 amino acids. Germline CDR1 MDHEN, CDR2 SYDVKM. The CDR3 here is CASSTRTSGSQEQYF. In nucleotides, the CDR3 is TGTGCCAGCAGCACTAGGACTAGCGGGAGTCAGGAGCAGTACTTC. The full variable domain, its missing parts supplied by reference TRBV28 and TRBJ2-7, is DVKVTQSSRYLVKRTGEKVFLECVQDMDHENMFWYRQDPGLGLRLIYFSYDVKMKEKGDIPEGYSVSREKKERFSLILESASTNQTSMYLCASSTRTSGSQEQYFGPGTRLTVT.

The V call is TRBV7-9, the J call TRBJ1-5, with D hard to call. V was cut by 3 bases and J by 0 bases, with 12 bases left in between. Germline-derived CDR1 and CDR2 are SEHNR and FQNEAQ (reference sequence). This CDR3 spans 16 amino acids. The CDR3: CASSLAGSDSNQPQHF. The CDR3, as DNA: TGTGCCAGCAGCTTGGCGGGCAGCGATAGCAATCAGCCCCAGCATTTT.

The CDR3 DNA reads as TGTGCCACCAGCAGAGAAGGACTAGCGGGAGAAGGCAAAAACATTCAGTACTTC. The encoded protein is CATSREGLAGEGKNIQYF. V usage is TRBV15 and J usage is TRBJ2-4; 13 bases are a match to TRBD2. This CDR3 has 18 amino acids. Trimming took 0 bases from V and 3 from J; bases not matched to a gene: 5. Germline V gene sequence: CDR1 LNHNV, CDR2 YYDKDF (reference sequence).

Note on this clone: Just one base apart from a much larger clone, this may be a read error. V and J are TRBV27 and TRBJ2-7; D ambiguous. Germline V gene lookup returns CDR1 MNHEY and CDR2 SMNVEV (reference sequence). Trimming cost V 7 bases and J 0 bases, with 7 bases left between them. The CDR3 is 12 amino acids. CDR3 amino acids: CASTGPSYEQYF. CDR3 bases: TGTGCCAGCACCGGCCCCTCCTACGAGCAGTACTTC.